This T cell receptor (beta chain) was captured by sequencing in a study of siplizumab effects on memory and regulatory T cells. The CDR3 is made up of 12 amino acids. The ends were cut back, 0 bases at V and 10 bases at J, with 9 bases in the middle. Per the germline V gene, CDR1 is KGHSH and CDR2 is LQKENI. TCR templates numbering 95,000 to 100,000 were assayed per sample. Data came from immunoSEQ multiplex PCR; TCRdb stores just in-frame clones and leaves some out. The top ten clones hold under 2% of a sample with about 120,000 clones, about 94% of them seen once. The sequenced sample was non-Treg CD4+ T cells sorted from blood. This TCR derives from a human donor in good health. The chain combines TRBV18 with TRBJ1-1; D is unresolved. The CDR3 protein is CASSPPLEAAFF. DNA for the CDR3: TGTGCCAGCTCACCACCTCTCGAGGCAGCTTTCTTT.